The 19 T cell receptor beta chains listed next were all sequenced from one sample in a study of post-analysis software for immune sequencing data. Whole-study results and caveats: With TRBV5-6, TRBV5-1 and TRBV20-1 included, about 5 TRBV segments were more frequent in patients than in controls.

Tagging with unique molecular identifiers was a feature of the TCR beta cDNA libraries. TCRdb recomputed calls from the PCR reads with MiXCR, one row per CDR3 protein. The sample consists of 650,000 to 850,000 distinct CDR3 sequences, approximately 44% of them appearing once. Antigens of these TCRs are unknown. The sequenced sample was blood. The receptors were sampled from a girl between 10 and 17 years old with multiple sclerosis.

The CDR3 loop reads CASSLVGGTNEQFF. DNA for the CDR3: TGTGCCAGCAGTTTAGTGGGAGGGACAAATGAGCAGTTCTTC. The V call is TRBV12-3 or TRBV12-4, the J call TRBJ2-1, with D tentatively TRBD2 (7 bases). The CDR3 totals 14 residues. V was shortened by 1 base and J by 7 bases, with 11 bases between the two germline ends.

Worth noting for this clonotype: Relative to the germline gene, one junction end is altered; a read error may explain this. The chain couples TRBV6-2 or TRBV6-3 to TRBJ2-4; D gene unclear. The germline V gene has CDR1 MNHEY and CDR2 SVGEGT. The CDR3 consists of 17 residues. The CDR3 loop reads CASSYSRQEIAENIQYF. The CDR3 DNA reads as TGTGCCAGCAGTTACTCGAGACAAGAGATAGCCGAAAACATTCAGTACTTC.

With respect to this clonotype: One junction end disagrees with the germline gene, perhaps due to a read error. The chain carries TRBV20-1 and TRBJ2-1, with D perhaps matching TRBD2 (7 bases). The CDR3 covers 14 residues. In germline, CDR1 is DFQATT, CDR2 SNEGSKA (reference sequence). The CDR3 protein is CSARRGGSYSEQFF. CDR3 sequence (DNA): TGCAGTGCTAGAAGGGGGGGCTCCTACAGTGAGCAGTTCTTC.

This clonotype appeared a few times. The V call is TRBV7-9, the J call TRBJ2-1; D could derive from TRBD1 or TRBD2 (5 bases each). Germline V lookup: CDR1 SEHNR, CDR2 FQNEAQ (reference sequence). Between the trimmed V and J ends, which lost 4 bases and 2 bases, there was a span of 18 bases. The length of the CDR3 is 17 residues. CDR3 coding DNA: TGTGCCAGCAGCTCGAAACTAGGGGCGGTGCCCTACAATGAGCAGTTCTTC. The encoded protein is CASSSKLGAVPYNEQFF.

The chain recombines TRBV12-3 or TRBV12-4 with TRBJ2-7; 13 bases fit TRBD2. V shed 2 bases, J shed 0 bases, and the junction held 4 bases outside the gene matches. The CDR3 has 17 amino acids. The CDR3 DNA reads TGTGCCAGCAGTTTAATGGGACTAGCGGGATCCTCCTACGAGCAGTACTTC. Encoded protein: CASSLMGLAGSSYEQYF.

Worth noting for this clonotype: Its ends do not fully match the called genes, so a read error is possible. The chain couples TRBV7-3 to TRBJ1-2; no clear D. The CDR3 spans 13 residues. Germline loops: CDR1 SGHTA, CDR2 FQGTGA. CDR3 loop: CASSQEGSYGHTF. The CDR3 nucleotides are TGTGCCAGCAGCCAGGAGGGCAGTTATGGCCACACCTTC.

This clonotype has just one count. The chain joins TRBV29-1 to TRBJ2-3; D uncertain. The germline CDR1 and CDR2 sequences are SQVTM and ANQGSEA. The CDR3 spans 12 residues. The ends were cut back, 4 bases at V and 1 base at J, with 6 bases in the middle. CDR3 in DNA: TGCAGCGTTGTAGCTGGCACAGATACGCAGTATTTT. This codes for CSVVAGTDTQYF.

The rearrangement links TRBV5-6 to TRBJ1-4, with unresolved D. V lost 5 bases to trimming and J lost 3 bases, with 14 bases between them. CDR1 and CDR2 from the germline V gene are SGHDT and YYEEEE. The CDR3 covers 15 residues. CDR3 bases: TGTGCCAGCAGGAAGACGTGGGTTCCTAATGAAAAACTGTTTTTT. This gives the protein CASRKTWVPNEKLFF.

This chain connects TRBV5-1 to TRBJ2-3; possible D gene TRBD1, 7 bases. Germline V gene data show CDR1 as SGHRS and CDR2 as YFSETQ. This CDR3 is 15 amino acids long. Trimming removed 3 bases from V and 1 base from J, with 12 bases in between. The DNA for the CDR3 is TGCGCCAGCAGCTGGGGGGACAGCCGCACAGATACGCAGTATTTT. Amino acid sequence: CASSWGDSRTDTQYF. Looking up the rest from reference TRBV5-1 and TRBJ2-3 gives the full variable domain: KAGVTQTPRYLIKTRGQQVTLSCSPISGHRSVSWYQQTPGQGLQFLFEYFSETQRNKGNFPGRFSGRQFSNSRSEMNVSTLELGDSALYLCASSWGDSRTDTQYFGPGTRLTVL.

V gene TRBV20-1 combines with J gene TRBJ1-4, with D perhaps matching TRBD1 (5 bases). The germline V gene has CDR1 DFQATT and CDR2 SNEGSKA (reference sequence). Trimming removed 5 bases from V and 0 bases from J, with 13 bases in between. There are 15 residues in the CDR3. The CDR3 DNA reads TGCAGTGCTCTGGGACTCCCCGCAACTAATGAAAAACTGTTTTTT. Translation: CSALGLPATNEKLFF.

This clonotype was recorded only once. The J gene is TRBJ2-1, the V gene TRBV3-1; 7 bases fit TRBD2. J was trimmed by 4 bases and V by 4 bases; bases with no gene match: 16. Germline V gene lookup returns CDR1 LGHDT and CDR2 YNNKEL (reference sequence). The CDR3 length is 18 residues. The CDR3 sequence is CASSPQGRLADPYNEQFF. CDR3 DNA sequence: TGTGCCAGCAGCCCCCAAGGCAGGCTAGCGGATCCTTACAATGAGCAGTTCTTC.

The chain uses TRBV29-1 and TRBJ2-1, with a possible D match to TRBD1 (5 bases). The CDR3 totals 14 residues. Per germline, CDR1 SQVTM and CDR2 ANQGSEA. The germline V and J ends were trimmed by 6 bases and 1 base, with 13 bases remaining between them. Here the CDR3 reads CSVLGPGSYNEQFF. The CDR3 region has the DNA TGCAGCGTCCTGGGGCCCGGGTCCTACAATGAGCAGTTCTTC.

This chain connects TRBV24-1 to TRBJ1-1, with D possibly matching TRBD1 (5 bases). Germline CDR1 is KGHDR and CDR2 is SFDVKD. Trimming cost V 9 bases and J 3 bases, with 16 bases left between them. The CDR3 consists of 14 residues. In nucleotides, the CDR3 is TGTGCCACCCGTGGCGACGGGGGAGACACTGAAGCTTTCTTT. Its translation is CATRGDGGDTEAFF.

This clonotype was recorded a few times. The chain carries TRBV2 and TRBJ2-3; TRBD2 aligns across 9 bases. Trimming at V came to 11 bases and at J to 5 bases, leaving 20 bases not matched to a gene. This CDR3 region has 17 residues. Germline V gene sequence: CDR1 SNHLY, CDR2 FYNNEI. In DNA, the CDR3 is TGTGCCTGCTTGAGCTCTAGCGGGGAGCCCAATGGAGATACGCAGTATTTT. It is translated as CACLSSSGEPNGDTQYF.

This chain uses TRBV4-1 with TRBJ1-1; D is undetermined. V was cut by 0 bases and J by 6 bases, with 8 bases left in between. CDR1 is MGHRA and CDR2 is YSYEKL in the germline V gene. The length of the CDR3 is 13 residues. CDR3 loop: CASSQEGIAEAFF. The CDR3 region has the DNA TGCGCCAGCAGCCAAGAGGGGATCGCTGAAGCTTTCTTT.

The chain links TRBV11-3 to TRBJ2-1, with a weak D call TRBD2 (7 bases). V was cut by 6 bases and J by 9 bases, with 15 bases left in between. There are 13 residues in the CDR3. Germline assignment: CDR1 SGHNT and CDR2 YENEEA. In DNA form, the CDR3 reads TGTGCCAGCAGGGGGGCGGGAGAGGGTGAGCAGTTCTTC. Encoded protein: CASRGAGEGEQFF.

This clonotype was detected only a few times. The CDR3 DNA sequence: TGTGCCAGCAGCCTCAGCGATCAGCCCCAGCATTTT. Amino acid sequence: CASSLSDQPQHF. This chain connects TRBV12-3 or TRBV12-4 to TRBJ1-5; no firm D call. This CDR3 comprises 12 residues. V lost 6 bases and J lost 5, with 8 bases in between.

This clonotype was seen a handful of times. The chain links TRBV7-9 to TRBJ2-4; D may be TRBD2 (5 bases). V lost 4 bases to trimming and J lost 6 bases, with 13 bases between them. This CDR3 region has 14 residues. Germline V gene data show CDR1 as SEHNR and CDR2 as FQNEAQ (reference sequence). Written as DNA, the CDR3 is TGTGCCAGCAGCTACGAAAGGGAGCTAAACATTCAGTACTTC. Encoded protein: CASSYERELNIQYF. The full variable domain, in which reference TRBV7-9 and TRBJ2-4 provide the parts outside the CDR3, is DTGVSQNPRHKITKRGQNVTFRCDPISEHNRLYWYRQTLGQGPEFLTYFQNEAQLEKSRLLSDRFSAERPKGSFSTLEIQRTEQGDSAMYLCASSYERELNIQYFGAGTRLSVL.

This rearrangement joins TRBV12-5 to TRBJ2-1; tentatively, D is TRBD1 (6 bases). CDR3 length: 18 amino acids. The V end lost 2 bases, the J end lost 8 bases, and 25 bases lay between the germline ends. In germline, CDR1 is LGHNT, CDR2 FRNRAP. CDR3 residues: CASGLLTSRDTRGDEQFF. Written as DNA, the CDR3 is TGTGCTAGTGGTTTGTTGACATCCCGGGACACCCGAGGAGATGAGCAGTTCTTC.